This T cell receptor beta chain was identified during a study of regulatory T cells in long-lasting Graves disease. This clonotype appeared many times. This CDR3 is 16 amino acids long. Per germline, CDR1 MNHEY and CDR2 SVGAGI. J lost 2 bases, V lost 4 bases, and 10 bases had no gene match. According to the study, TCR beta libraries were built with iRepertoire HTBI primers and CDR3-region Arm-PCR. TCRdb re-called the multiplex PCR reads with MiXCR, one entry per CDR3 protein. The sample has 400,000 to 500,000 distinct CDR3 sequences; roughly 15% are singletons. Time point noted: newly diagnosed GD, antithyroid drugs for less than 3 months. Generation of the TCR library employed RNA extracted from PBMCs. These data were also filed under a second study, of T cells in Graves' hyperthyroidism and ophthalmopathy. This second study notes: Aged 18 to 65, the patients had hyperthyroidism that was newly diagnosed and had lasted under 2 months. A first-round RT-PCR of the TCR CDR3 used the HTBI primer set.

The origin of this receptor is a woman under 30 with Graves disease. The sample consisted of peripheral blood mononuclear cells (PBMCs), taken at new diagnosis, from a patient treated with antithyroid drugs. The chain carries TRBV6-5 and TRBJ1-1, with TRBD1 identical over 7 bases. The CDR3 reads CASSSSGTVLNTEAFF. In nucleotides, the CDR3 is TGTGCCAGCAGTTCCTCTGGGACAGTGCTTAACACTGAAGCTTTCTTT.